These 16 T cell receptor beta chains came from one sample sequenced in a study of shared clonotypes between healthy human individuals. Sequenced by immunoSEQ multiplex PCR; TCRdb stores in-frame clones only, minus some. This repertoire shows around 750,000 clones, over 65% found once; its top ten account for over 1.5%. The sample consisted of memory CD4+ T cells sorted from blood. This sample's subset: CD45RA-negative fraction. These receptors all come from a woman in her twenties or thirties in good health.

CDR3 loop: CARSLNGGGSSYNEQFF. As DNA, the CDR3 is TGTGCCAGAAGCTTGAATGGGGGAGGGAGCTCCTACAATGAGCAGTTCTTC. The genes are TRBV5-3 and TRBJ2-1; 7 bases agree with TRBD2. TRBV5-3 falls under the ORF class, with uncertain function. Trimming took 1 base from V and 0 from J; bases not matched to a gene: 7. The CDR3 totals 17 residues.

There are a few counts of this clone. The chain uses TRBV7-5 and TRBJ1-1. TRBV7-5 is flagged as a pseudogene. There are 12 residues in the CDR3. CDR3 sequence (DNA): TGTGTCAGAAGCTTGGGGGTCACTGAAGCTTTCTTT. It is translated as CVRSLGVTEAFF.

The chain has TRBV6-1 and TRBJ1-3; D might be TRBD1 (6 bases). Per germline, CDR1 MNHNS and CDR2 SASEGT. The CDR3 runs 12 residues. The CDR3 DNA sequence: TGTGCTACGGGGGCGAGGGGAAACACCATATATTTT. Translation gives CATGARGNTIYF.

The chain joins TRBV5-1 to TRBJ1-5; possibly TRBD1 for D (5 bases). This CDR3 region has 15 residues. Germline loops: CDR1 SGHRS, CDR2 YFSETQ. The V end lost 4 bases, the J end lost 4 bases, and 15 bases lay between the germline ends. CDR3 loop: CASSARQFQNQPQHF. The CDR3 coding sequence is TGCGCCAGCAGCGCGCGACAGTTCCAAAATCAGCCCCAGCATTTT. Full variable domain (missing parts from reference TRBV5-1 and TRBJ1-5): KAGVTQTPRYLIKTRGQQVTLSCSPISGHRSVSWYQQTPGQGLQFLFEYFSETQRNKGNFPGRFSGRQFSNSRSEMNVSTLELGDSALYLCASSARQFQNQPQHFGDGTRLSIL.

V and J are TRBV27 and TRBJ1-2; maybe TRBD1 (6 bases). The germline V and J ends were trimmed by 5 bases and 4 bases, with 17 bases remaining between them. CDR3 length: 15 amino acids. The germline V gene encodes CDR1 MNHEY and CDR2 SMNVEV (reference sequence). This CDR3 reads CASSTQGHLLYGYTF. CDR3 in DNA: TGTGCCAGCAGTACCCAGGGACACCTCCTCTATGGCTACACCTTC.

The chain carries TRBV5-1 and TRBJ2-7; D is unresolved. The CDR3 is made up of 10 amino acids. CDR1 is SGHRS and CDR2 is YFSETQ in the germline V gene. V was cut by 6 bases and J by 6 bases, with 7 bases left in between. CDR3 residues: CASTLREQYF. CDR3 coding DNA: TGCGCCAGCACTCTCCGCGAGCAGTACTTC.

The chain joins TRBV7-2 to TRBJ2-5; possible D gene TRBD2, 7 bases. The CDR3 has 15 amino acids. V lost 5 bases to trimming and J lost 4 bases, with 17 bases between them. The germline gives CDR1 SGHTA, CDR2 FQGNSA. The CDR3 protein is CASSPEGGFSETQYF. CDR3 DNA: TGTGCCAGCAGCCCAGAGGGGGGGTTTTCAGAGACCCAGTACTTC.

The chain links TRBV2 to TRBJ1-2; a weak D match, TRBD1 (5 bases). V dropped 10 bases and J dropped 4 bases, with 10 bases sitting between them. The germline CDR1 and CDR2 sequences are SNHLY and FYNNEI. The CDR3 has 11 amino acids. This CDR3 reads CANRQSYGYTF. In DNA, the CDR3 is TGTGCCAACAGACAGTCCTATGGCTACACCTTC.

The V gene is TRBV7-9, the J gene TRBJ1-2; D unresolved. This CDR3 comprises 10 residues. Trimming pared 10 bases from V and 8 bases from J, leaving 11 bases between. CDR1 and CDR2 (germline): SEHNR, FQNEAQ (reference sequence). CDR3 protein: CATSSGGYTF. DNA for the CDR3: TGTGCCACTTCTTCCGGGGGCTACACCTTC.

CDR3 DNA sequence: TGTGCCAGTAGTCCCAAAGGGCCCTCCCTAGCTTCCTACGAGCAGTACTTC. Its translation: CASSPKGPSLASYEQYF. The V call is TRBV19, the J call TRBJ2-7; TRBD2 is a possible D gene (5 bases). Germline CDR1 is LNHDA and CDR2 is SQIVND (reference sequence). This CDR3 comprises 17 residues. Trimming removed 5 bases at V and 1 base at J, with 21 bases between.

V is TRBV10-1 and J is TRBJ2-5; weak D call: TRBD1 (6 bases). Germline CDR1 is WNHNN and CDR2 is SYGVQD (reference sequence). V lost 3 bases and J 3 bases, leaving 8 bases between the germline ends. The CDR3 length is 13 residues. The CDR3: CASSDPGEETQYF. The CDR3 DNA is TGCGCCAGCAGTGACCCAGGGGAAGAGACCCAGTACTTC.

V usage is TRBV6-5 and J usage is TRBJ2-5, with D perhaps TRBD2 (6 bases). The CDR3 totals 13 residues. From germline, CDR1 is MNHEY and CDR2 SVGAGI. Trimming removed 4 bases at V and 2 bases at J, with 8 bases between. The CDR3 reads CASSLGLQETQYF. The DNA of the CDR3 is TGTGCCAGCAGTTTGGGACTTCAAGAGACCCAGTACTTC.

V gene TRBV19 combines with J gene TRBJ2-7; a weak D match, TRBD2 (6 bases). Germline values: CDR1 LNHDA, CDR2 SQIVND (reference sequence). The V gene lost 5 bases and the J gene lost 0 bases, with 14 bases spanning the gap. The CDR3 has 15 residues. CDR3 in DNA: TGTGCCAGTAGTTCCTCTGCGGGGATCTCCTACGAGCAGTACTTC. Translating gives CASSSSAGISYEQYF.

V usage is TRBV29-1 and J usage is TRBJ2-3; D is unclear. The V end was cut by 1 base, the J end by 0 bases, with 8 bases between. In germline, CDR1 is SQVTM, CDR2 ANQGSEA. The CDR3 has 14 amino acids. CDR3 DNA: TGCAGCGTTGAAGCCCAGGCTAGCACAGATACGCAGTATTTT. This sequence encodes CSVEAQASTDTQYF.

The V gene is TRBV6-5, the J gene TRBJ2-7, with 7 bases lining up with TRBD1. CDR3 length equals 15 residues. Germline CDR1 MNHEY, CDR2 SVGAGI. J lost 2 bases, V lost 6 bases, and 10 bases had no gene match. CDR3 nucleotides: TGTGCCAGCAGCGATCCTCGGGACAGTCCCTACGAGCAGTACTTC. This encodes CASSDPRDSPYEQYF.

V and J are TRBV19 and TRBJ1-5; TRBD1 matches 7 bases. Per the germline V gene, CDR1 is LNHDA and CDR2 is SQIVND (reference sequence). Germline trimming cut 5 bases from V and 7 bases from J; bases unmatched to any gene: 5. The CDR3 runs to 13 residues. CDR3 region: CASSDRDGQPQHF. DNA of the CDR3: TGTGCCAGTAGTGACAGGGATGGACAGCCCCAGCATTTT.